These T cell receptor beta chains were read from a single sample in a study of CD8+ T cells in alopecia areata. The table came from immunoSEQ multiplex PCR; TCRdb's copy has only in-frame clones and leaves some out. Here the sample spans 150,000 to 250,000 clones, roughly 60% being singletons. Sequenced here: CD4+ T cells sorted from blood, sampled at week 24, from a patient treated with tofacitinib. The receptors originated from a human donor with alopecia areata. CDR3s include the opening cysteine and the closing phenylalanine or tryptophan. The D gene is left open where the match is weak. Size values are once, few and many counts, or a class for expanded clones, and some rows have none.

D,size,length,J,V,DNA,CDR3
-,-,17,TRBJ2-1,TRBV2,TGTGCCAGCAGTTTGGTTGGCGGGGGACACTCCTACAATGAGCAGTTCTTC,CASSLVGGGHSYNEQFF
-,-,14,TRBJ2-3,TRBV4-1,TGCGCCAGCAGCCAGGCGAATACTTGGAATACGCAGTATTTT,CASSQANTWNTQYF
-,-,13,TRBJ2-5,TRBV7-2,TGTGCCAGCAGTTCGGGCGTCCAAGAGACCCAGTACTTC,CASSSGVQETQYF
TRBD1,-,13,TRBJ2-7,TRBV5-1,TGCGCCAGCAGTTGGGGACAGGCCTACGAGCAGTACTTC,CASSWGQAYEQYF
-,few,12,TRBJ2-6,TRBV30,TGTGCCTGGGGAGGCGGGGCCAACGTCCTGACTTTC,CAWGGGANVLTF
-,-,14,TRBJ1-2,TRBV25-1,TGTGCCAGCAGTGCACAGGGCATCGGAAGTGGCTACACCTTC,CASSAQGIGSGYTF
-,-,15,TRBJ2-7,TRBV7-2,TGTGCCAGCAGCTCGGCCCGCGGGTTGGCCTACGAGCAGTACTTC,CASSSARGLAYEQYF
-,-,13,TRBJ1-1,TRBV29-1,TGCAGCGTCCCGGGGGGGGGACGGACTGAAGCTTTCTTT,CSVPGGGRTEAFF
TRBD1,-,17,TRBJ2-6,TRBV7-3,TGTGCCAGCAGCTTAGGACAGGCCCTCTCTGGGGCCAACGTCCTGACTTTC,CASSLGQALSGANVLTF
TRBD1,-,17,TRBJ2-6,TRBV4-1,TGCGCCAGCAGCTCGGGACAGGGAGGATCTGGGGCCAACGTCCTGACTTTC,CASSSGQGGSGANVLTF
TRBD2,few,16,TRBJ2-1,TRBV9,TGTGCCAGCAGCGCTACCGGGACTAGGCTCTACAATGAGCAGTTCTTC,CASSATGTRLYNEQFF
-,-,14,TRBJ2-3,TRBV10-3,TGTGCCATCAGTCCTGGGGACCCCACAGATACGCAGTATTTT,CAISPGDPTDTQYF
TRBD1,-,15,TRBJ1-2,TRBV27,TGTGCCAGCAAACAGGGACAGGGCTCCTACTATGGCTACACCTTC,CASKQGQGSYYGYTF
TRBD2,-,14,TRBJ2-5,TRBV9,TGTGCCAGCAGCATGGGACTAGCGGGAGAGACCCAGTACTTC,CASSMGLAGETQYF
-,-,15,TRBJ1-1,TRBV5-4,TGTGCCAGCAGCTTTGAGGGACGGGCGAACACTGAAGCTTTCTTT,CASSFEGRANTEAFF
TRBD2,-,16,TRBJ2-2,TRBV2,TGTGCCAGCAGTGCCCTAGCGGGAGATTACACCGGGGAGCTGTTTTTT,CASSALAGDYTGELFF
-,-,15,TRBJ1-1,TRBV7-2,TGTGCCAGCAGCATCTCCTTCAGGGTTAACACTGAAGCTTTCTTT,CASSISFRVNTEAFF
-,-,15,TRBJ1-3,TRBV10-3,TGTGCCAGCAGTGGAATGGGACGCTCTGGAAACACCATATATTTT,CASSGMGRSGNTIYF
-,-,13,TRBJ1-1,TRBV2,TGTGCCAGCAGTGAACTTAGGGCAGAAGAAGCTTTCTTT,CASSELRAEEAFF
TRBD1,-,15,TRBJ1-2,TRBV5-6,TGTGCCAGCAGCTTAACCAGGACAGGGGACTATGGCTACACCTTC,CASSLTRTGDYGYTF
-,-,11,TRBJ2-5,TRBV7-9,TGTGCCAGCAGCCCCAGGGAGGCCCAGTACTTC,CASSPREAQYF
-,-,14,TRBJ1-5,TRBV11-2,TGTGCCAGCAGCTTAGACAGAACCTATCAGCCCCAGCATTTT,CASSLDRTYQPQHF
-,-,14,TRBJ2-3,TRBV6-5,TGTGCCAGCAGTTACTCGATGTCAGGGTCGGCGCAGTATTTT,CASSYSMSGSAQYF
-,-,15,TRBJ2-5,TRBV4-1,TGCGCCAGCAGCCAAGAAAGTTTGGGACAAGAGACCCAGTACTTC,CASSQESLGQETQYF
-,-,13,TRBJ1-4,TRBV25-1,TGTGCCAGCAGTGGCTGGGGGCGAGAAAAACTGTTTTTT,CASSGWGREKLFF
TRBD1,-,13,TRBJ1-2,TRBV29-1,TGCAGCGTTGACTTATCCAGGGGGCATGGCTACACCTTC,CSVDLSRGHGYTF
TRBD1,few,15,TRBJ1-2,TRBV5-1,TGCGCCAGCAGCTTAACAGGGGATGGGACTTATGGCTACACCTTC,CASSLTGDGTYGYTF
TRBD1,-,15,TRBJ2-1,TRBV11-2,TGTGCCAGCAGATCCGCCGGGACAGAAGACAATGAGCAGTTCTTC,CASRSAGTEDNEQFF
-,few,16,TRBJ2-4,TRBV7-9,TGTGCCAGCAGCTTAGTTATGGGGGCGTCCAAAAACATTCAGTACTTC,CASSLVMGASKNIQYF
-,-,14,TRBJ2-5,TRBV11-2,TGTGCCAGCAGCTTTGGGGCAGTCCAAGAGACCCAGTACTTC,CASSFGAVQETQYF
TRBD2,-,14,TRBJ2-7,TRBV2,TGTGCCAGCCAAGGCGGGACTAGCACCTACGAGCAGTACTTC,CASQGGTSTYEQYF
-,-,13,TRBJ2-1,TRBV7-2,TGTGCCAGCAGCCGTATGGGGTACAATGAGCAGTTCTTC,CASSRMGYNEQFF
-,-,12,TRBJ1-4,TRBV25-1,TGTGCCAGCAGTCCGGGAAATGAAAAACTGTTTTTT,CASSPGNEKLFF
-,-,14,TRBJ1-2,TRBV29-1,TGCAGCGTTGAAGGCAGGGGTCGGGGCTATGGCTACACCTTC,CSVEGRGRGYGYTF
-,-,13,TRBJ2-1,TRBV27,TGTGCCAGCAGTCCTTACAGGGGAGGTGAGCAGTTCTTC,CASSPYRGGEQFF
TRBD2,few,17,TRBJ2-1,TRBV7-2,TGTGCCAGCAGCTTACGCCTAGCGGACTACTCCTACAATGAGCAGTTCTTC,CASSLRLADYSYNEQFF
-,-,15,TRBJ2-1,TRBV2,TGTGCCAGCAGTGAGTCCCGGGCCGTCTACAATGAGCAGTTCTTC,CASSESRAVYNEQFF
TRBD1,once,15,TRBJ1-5,TRBV25-1,TGTGCCAGCAGTGCCCTGGGACAGGGTGATCAGCCCCAGCATTTT,CASSALGQGDQPQHF
-,few,14,TRBJ1-3,TRBV25-1,TGTGCCAGCAGTGAAGCGGCACCTGGAAACACCATATATTTT,CASSEAAPGNTIYF
-,few,10,TRBJ2-7,TRBV29-1,TGCAGCGTCCAACGGGAGGAGCAGTACTTC,CSVQREEQYF
-,once,14,TRBJ2-3,TRBV5-6,TGTGCCAGCACCAGGGACACCCGCACAGATACGCAGTATTTT,CASTRDTRTDTQYF
TRBD1,-,15,TRBJ2-1,TRBV7-2,TGTGCCAGCAGCTCGCCCGGGACAGGGAGCAATGAGCAGTTCTTC,CASSSPGTGSNEQFF
-,-,15,TRBJ2-6,TRBV9,TGTGCCAGCAGCGTTTCGAGCTCTGGGGCCAACGTCCTGACTTTC,CASSVSSSGANVLTF
TRBD2,-,18,TRBJ2-5,TRBV9,TGTGCCAGCAGCGTAGCGGTAGCGGGAGCGGGTAAACAAGAGACCCAGTACTTC,CASSVAVAGAGKQETQYF
-,-,15,TRBJ2-1,TRBV11-2,TGTGCCAGCAGCTCGCCGGGGGGCGGACACAATGAGCAGTTCTTC,CASSSPGGGHNEQFF
-,-,15,TRBJ2-7,TRBV6-5,TGTGCCAGCAGTTATCGGCCCTCGGACACCTACGAGCAGTACTTC,CASSYRPSDTYEQYF
-,-,14,TRBJ1-2,TRBV7-2,TGTGCCAGCAGCTTAGTGGGAGGTCAAGCTGGCTACACCTTC,CASSLVGGQAGYTF